This TCR beta chain was sequenced for a study of cytomegalovirus exposure and HLA in healthy donors. For the study at large: Ancestry clustering placed around four fifths of around 400 genotyped donors in the Caucasian-associated cluster.

Study outcomes and limitations: With further analysis later on, most CMV-associated TCR beta chains appeared HLA-restricted. Analysis performed later showed TCR beta chains linked to HLA being more clonally expanded than equally common others.

With respect to this clone: Its target is unknown.

It was with 60 Vbeta and 13 Jbeta primers that the PCR ran. In the authors' workflow: An analysis performed later counted roughly 80 million unique TCR beta chains (around 11 million of them shared). Clones were read by immunoSEQ multiplex PCR, and TCRdb kept only the in-frame ones, dropping some. V and J calls and clone size are as listed in that table; D and trimming were resolved from the DNA. The sample includes around 230,000 clones, 85% seen only once; the top ten take 0.24%. The sequencing input was PBMCs. The TCR sequence derives from a girl aged 2 to 9 in good health and CMV-seronegative.

In nucleotides, the CDR3 is TGTGCCAGCAGTTATTTATCAGGGTGGGGAACCTACGAGCAGTACTTC. As protein: CASSYLSGWGTYEQYF. The chain uses TRBV6-5 and TRBJ2-7, with D possibly matching TRBD1 (5 bases). The germline CDR1 and CDR2 sequences are MNHEY and SVGAGI. This CDR3 has 16 residues. V was clipped by 3 bases and J by 2 bases, with 17 bases between them.